This passage covers 32 T cell receptor beta chains from one sample sequenced in a study of blood T cell repertoires in COVID-19. The repertoire was sequenced with immunoSEQ multiplex PCR; TCRdb's copy has only in-frame clones and lacks some. The sample lists 150,000 to 200,000 clones, about four fifths occurring once. Input material: peripheral blood. These receptor sequences come from a woman aged 80 or over with COVID-19, enrolled during active disease.

This clone was seen only a few times. The chain has TRBV24-1 and TRBJ2-1, with D perhaps matching TRBD1 (5 bases). Germline V gene sequence: CDR1 KGHDR, CDR2 SFDVKD. The CDR3 has 14 amino acids. Trimming removed 6 bases at V and 0 bases at J, with 8 bases between. CDR3 residues: CATSQGSSYNEQFF. In DNA, the CDR3 is TGTGCCACCAGTCAGGGCAGCTCCTACAATGAGCAGTTCTTC.

The chain joins TRBV24-1 to TRBJ1-5, with 7 bases fitting TRBD1. There are 12 residues in the CDR3. V was pared by 1 base and J by 11 bases, with 1 base of the junction left unmatched. Germline V gene sequence: CDR1 KGHDR, CDR2 SFDVKD. The CDR3 DNA sequence: TGTGCCACCAGTGATTTCGGGACAGCCCAGCATTTT. Amino acid sequence: CATSDFGTAQHF.

The chain is built from TRBV6-4 and TRBJ1-4; D is possibly TRBD1 (6 bases). Germline-derived CDR1 and CDR2 are MRHNA and SNTAGT. V lost 6 bases to trimming and J lost 17 bases, with 16 bases between them. The CDR3 has 11 residues. This chain's CDR3 is CASSNRAYSFF. CDR3 DNA sequence: TGTGCCAGCAGCAACAGGGCTTACTCCTTTTTT.

V and J are TRBV9 and TRBJ2-1, with 14 bases identical to TRBD2. The CDR3 loop spans 18 amino acids. V trimming: 0 bases; J trimming: 4 bases; junction bases outside the gene matches: 6. Germline CDR1 and CDR2: SGDLS and YYNGEE. Here the CDR3 reads CASSVAGTSGGLYNEQFF. CDR3 DNA sequence: TGTGCCAGCAGCGTAGCGGGGACTAGCGGGGGACTTTACAATGAGCAGTTCTTC.

This clone was recorded a few times. The J gene is TRBJ1-2, the V gene TRBV27, with D perhaps matching TRBD1 (6 bases). CDR3 length equals 13 residues. CDR1 and CDR2 (germline): MNHEY, SMNVEV (reference sequence). Deletions cut 6 bases from V and 7 bases from J, with 15 bases between. CDR3 sequence: CASSRGTLGGYTF. The CDR3 region has the DNA TGTGCCAGCAGCCGAGGGACATTAGGTGGCTACACCTTC.

This sequence joins TRBV5-1 and TRBJ2-3; D is possibly TRBD2 (7 bases). Per the germline V gene, CDR1 is SGHRS and CDR2 is YFSETQ. Trimming pared 4 bases from V and 0 bases from J, leaving 15 bases between. The CDR3 runs 16 residues. The CDR3 here is CASSGGGVSSTDTQYF. As DNA, the CDR3 is TGCGCCAGCAGCGGGGGGGGCGTATCTAGCACAGATACGCAGTATTTT.

The chain combines TRBV4-1 with TRBJ1-3; TRBD1 might be the D (6 bases). This CDR3 is 15 amino acids long. V was cut by 0 bases and J by 1 base, with 7 bases left in between. Germline assignment: CDR1 MGHRA and CDR2 YSYEKL. The chain's CDR3 is CASSQEGASGNTIYF. The CDR3 DNA sequence: TGCGCCAGCAGCCAAGAGGGGGCGTCTGGAAACACCATATATTTT.

The rearrangement links TRBV6-6 to TRBJ1-4; D gene ambiguous. The CDR3 is 12 amino acids. V was shortened by 6 bases and J by 14 bases, with 16 bases between the two germline ends. Germline values: CDR1 MNHNY, CDR2 SVGAGI (reference sequence). DNA for the CDR3: TGTGCCAGCAGGGGCGATAACGTCGAGCTGTTTTTT. This encodes CASRGDNVELFF.

This clone was recorded a few times. The V call is TRBV30, the J call TRBJ1-1, with D perhaps TRBD1 (5 bases). In germline, CDR1 is GTSNPN, CDR2 SVGIG (reference sequence). V was trimmed by 3 bases and J by 1 base, leaving 15 bases between them. The CDR3 totals 15 residues. In DNA, the CDR3 is TGTGCCTGGAGACACTCCAGCGGGGGGAACACTGAAGCTTTCTTT. It yields the protein CAWRHSSGGNTEAFF.

V is TRBV11-2 and J is TRBJ2-3, with D possibly being TRBD2 (5 bases). CDR3 length equals 15 residues. CDR1 is SGHAT, CDR2 FQNNGV, per germline. V was shortened by 3 bases and J by 2 bases, with 12 bases between the two germline ends. CDR3 DNA: TGTGCCAGCAGCTTCCTCGGGGTTTTCACAGATACGCAGTATTTT. Its protein product is CASSFLGVFTDTQYF. The full variable domain, completed using reference TRBV11-2 and TRBJ2-3, is EAGVAQSPRYKIIEKRQSVAFWCNPISGHATLYWYQQILGQGPKLLIQFQNNGVVDDSQLPKDRFSAERLKGVDSTLKIQPAKLEDSAVYLCASSFLGVFTDTQYFGPGTRLTVL.

The rearrangement uses TRBV7-9 and TRBJ1-6, with 10 bases lining up with TRBD1. The CDR3 extends over 15 amino acids. Unmatched junction bases numbered 8, after V lost 6 bases and J lost 9 bases. Germline CDR1 is SEHNR and CDR2 is FQNEAQ (reference sequence). DNA of the CDR3: TGTGCCAGCAGACCCGGGACAGGGGTCGGTTCACCCCTCCACTTT. Protein: CASRPGTGVGSPLHF.

This chain's CDR3 is CASSWGGLTEAFF. The CDR3 bases are TGCGCCAGCAGCTGGGGGGGCCTCACTGAAGCTTTCTTT. This chain links TRBV5-1 with TRBJ1-1, with D possibly being TRBD1 (6 bases). The CDR3 is made up of 13 amino acids. V lost 3 bases to trimming and J lost 4 bases, with 10 bases between them. CDR1 is SGHRS, CDR2 YFSETQ, per germline.

The J gene is TRBJ1-2, the V gene TRBV2, with TRBD1 identical over 9 bases. The junction had 4 bases not matched to a gene; V was cut back by 6 bases and J by 8 bases. The CDR3 spans 12 residues. The germline V gene has CDR1 SNHLY and CDR2 FYNNEI. The CDR3 DNA is TGTGCCAGCAGGGACAGGGGAGTAGGCTACACCTTC. Its protein product is CASRDRGVGYTF.

The chain is built from TRBV5-6 and TRBJ1-3, with D hard to call. Germline values: CDR1 SGHDT, CDR2 YYEEEE. V lost 1 base to trimming and J lost 0 bases, with 17 bases between them. This CDR3 comprises 18 residues. The CDR3 spells CASSLSAASDFSGNTIYF. CDR3 nucleotides: TGTGCCAGCAGCTTGTCGGCAGCGTCCGACTTCTCTGGAAACACCATATATTTT.

The chain employs TRBV18 and TRBJ2-7, with TRBD2 identical over 10 bases. CDR3 length equals 15 residues. The trim removed 3 bases at V and 4 bases at J, leaving 6 bases unmatched. Looked up from germline, CDR1 is KGHSH and CDR2 is LQKENI. This chain's CDR3 is CASSPPGLAYYEQYF. CDR3 sequence (DNA): TGTGCCAGCTCACCCCCGGGACTAGCGTATTACGAGCAGTACTTC.

The V and J genes are TRBV27 and TRBJ2-7; TRBD2 is a possible D gene (5 bases). Per germline, CDR1 MNHEY and CDR2 SMNVEV (reference sequence). The CDR3 length is 16 residues. Trimming took 1 base from V and 0 from J, leaving 13 bases between them. The CDR3 coding sequence is TGTGCCAGCAGTTTATACGCTAGCTCCTACTCCTACGAGCAGTACTTC. Its protein product is CASSLYASSYSYEQYF.

This clone has ten or more counts. The rearrangement links TRBV9 to TRBJ1-2; D ambiguous. The germline V and J ends were trimmed by 0 bases and 6 bases, with 9 bases remaining between them. Per the germline V gene, CDR1 is SGDLS and CDR2 is YYNGEE. The CDR3 runs 13 residues. CDR3 DNA: TGTGCCAGCAGCGTAGCGGGAGACAATGGCTACACCTTC. This gives the protein CASSVAGDNGYTF.

V gene TRBV11-2 combines with J gene TRBJ2-2, with 9 nucleotides matching TRBD1. Germline V gives CDR1 SGHAT, CDR2 FQNNGV. The CDR3 contains 15 residues. Trimming took 5 bases from V and 2 from J; bases not matched to a gene: 3. The CDR3 spells CASSRTGVNTGELFF. The CDR3 DNA reads as TGTGCCAGCAGCCGGACAGGGGTAAACACCGGGGAGCTGTTTTTT.

The sample holds one count of this clone. V and J are TRBV7-8 and TRBJ2-5; 10 positions match TRBD1. This CDR3 has 16 amino acids. The V gene end was trimmed by 2 bases and the J gene end by 4 bases; junction bases not matched to a gene: 7. Germline CDR1 is SGHVS and CDR2 is FQNEAQ. The CDR3 is CASSLPYDRGLETQYF. The CDR3 DNA follows: TGTGCCAGCAGCTTACCATACGACAGGGGGCTAGAGACCCAGTACTTC.

The CDR3 here is CASSEAGRDSPLHF. CDR3 DNA: TGTGCCAGCAGTGAGGCAGGGAGGGATTCACCCCTCCACTTT. The J gene is TRBJ1-6, the V gene TRBV2; perhaps TRBD1 as D (5 bases). V shed 3 bases and J shed 8 bases, with 11 bases lying between them. The CDR3 has 14 amino acids. The germline V gene has CDR1 SNHLY and CDR2 FYNNEI. Combining the CDR3 with reference TRBV2 and TRBJ1-6 gives the whole variable domain EPEVTQTPSHQVTQMGQEVILRCVPISNHLYFYWYRQILGQKVEFLVSFYNNEISEKSEIFDDQFSVERPDGSNFTLKIRSTKLEDSAMYFCASSEAGRDSPLHFGNGTRLTVT.

The CDR3 spells CASSLQGTFTDTQYF. As DNA, the CDR3 is TGTGCCAGCAGCCTTCAAGGGACTTTCACAGATACGCAGTATTTT. The genes are TRBV5-4 and TRBJ2-3, with D possibly matching TRBD2 (6 bases). The V gene's germline CDR1 is SGHNT and CDR2 YYREEE (reference sequence). Trimming cost V 4 bases and J 2 bases, with 14 bases left between them. CDR3 length: 15 residues.

This chain connects TRBV30 to TRBJ1-2; D not certain. This CDR3 region has 12 residues. The V end lost 2 bases, the J end lost 7 bases, and 11 bases lay between the germline ends. The germline gives CDR1 GTSNPN, CDR2 SVGIG (reference sequence). CDR3 sequence: CAWSLQSGGYTF. For the CDR3, the DNA is TGTGCCTGGAGTCTACAGAGTGGTGGCTACACCTTC.

The chain joins TRBV7-8 to TRBJ1-1; D unclear. CDR1 is SGHVS and CDR2 is FQNEAQ in the germline V gene. The CDR3 loop spans 14 amino acids. Trimming removed 6 bases from V and 0 bases from J, with 11 bases in between. CDR3 sequence: CASRPTLMNTEAFF. CDR3 DNA sequence: TGTGCCAGCAGACCGACACTTATGAACACTGAAGCTTTCTTT. The full variable domain, with the rest looked up from reference TRBV7-8 and TRBJ1-1, is GAGVSQSPRYKVAKRGQDVALRCDPISGHVSLFWYQQALGQGPEFLTYFQNEAQLDKSGLPSDRFFAERPEGSVSTLKIQRTQQEDSAVYLCASRPTLMNTEAFFGQGTRLTVV.

The chain employs TRBV7-8 and TRBJ1-3, with 8 bases matching TRBD1. Germline trimming cut 5 bases from V and 4 bases from J; bases unmatched to any gene: 10. The CDR3 runs 16 residues. Germline CDR1 is SGHVS and CDR2 is FQNEAQ. The CDR3 sequence: CASSKTDRVTGNTIYF. CDR3 coding DNA: TGTGCCAGCAGCAAGACGGACAGGGTTACGGGAAACACCATATATTTT.

The chain couples TRBV18 to TRBJ1-1; a possible D gene is TRBD1 (5 bases). CDR3 length equals 13 residues. CDR1 is KGHSH and CDR2 is LQKENI in the germline V gene. V was shortened by 2 bases and J by 10 bases, with 14 bases between the two germline ends. CDR3 amino acids: CASSPSGREGAFF. In DNA, the CDR3 is TGTGCCAGCTCACCATCTGGCAGGGAGGGAGCTTTCTTT.

This chain connects TRBV7-6 to TRBJ2-7; 9 bases are shared with TRBD2. V shed 5 bases, J shed 3 bases, and the junction held 11 bases outside the gene matches. The CDR3 runs to 16 residues. Germline CDR1 is SGHVS and CDR2 is FNYEAQ. Here the CDR3 DNA reads TGTGCCAGCAGCCCAGCCGGGACTAGCAGTTACTACGAGCAGTACTTC. Amino acids: CASSPAGTSSYYEQYF.

This clone has more than one count but fewer than ten. The chain couples TRBV5-1 to TRBJ2-4, with D perhaps TRBD1 (6 bases). Per the germline V gene, CDR1 is SGHRS and CDR2 is YFSETQ. Trimming pared 2 bases from V and 13 bases from J, leaving 16 bases between. This CDR3 is 13 amino acids long. Here the CDR3 reads CASSFDFRDTQYF. The CDR3 nucleotides are TGCGCCAGCAGCTTTGATTTTAGGGACACCCAGTACTTC.

The rearrangement uses TRBV6-2 or TRBV6-3 and TRBJ2-5, with 8 bases matching TRBD1. The CDR3 totals 14 residues. Unmatched junction bases numbered 7, after V lost 1 base and J lost 9 bases. From germline, CDR1 is MNHEY and CDR2 SVGEGT. DNA for the CDR3: TGTGCCAGCAGTTACTTCGACAGGGGAGATTCCCAGTACTTC. Residues: CASSYFDRGDSQYF.

The chain uses TRBV6-5 and TRBJ2-5, with D possibly being TRBD1 (6 bases). The germline V gene has CDR1 MNHEY and CDR2 SVGAGI. V gave up 10 bases and J gave up 5 bases, with 11 bases separating them. The CDR3 is 11 residues long. CDR3 sequence: CATGTWETQYF. The CDR3 coding sequence is TGTGCCACCGGGACATGGGAGACCCAGTACTTC.

This clone was counted a single time. V and J are TRBV29-1 and TRBJ2-1, with TRBD2 identical over 11 bases. The CDR3 covers 12 residues. Germline CDR1 reads SQVTM; CDR2 reads ANQGSEA. The junction had 1 base not matched to a gene; V was cut back by 5 bases and J by 7 bases. The CDR3 sequence is CSVRTSGNEQFF. The CDR3 bases are TGCAGCGTTAGGACTAGCGGGAATGAGCAGTTCTTC.

The CDR3 coding sequence is TGTGCCAGCAGCTTAGCTGGCGGGAGGGTCTATGAGCAGTTCTTC. Amino acids: CASSLAGGRVYEQFF. The chain employs TRBV11-3 and TRBJ2-1; TRBD2 aligns across 9 bases. After removal of 1 base from V and 8 bases from J, the junction contained 6 bases not matched to a gene. The CDR3 length is 15 residues. Germline CDR1 SGHNT, CDR2 YENEEA.

In its sample, this clone was seen once. This chain links TRBV19 with TRBJ2-5; 8 bases are a match to TRBD1. CDR1 is LNHDA and CDR2 is SQIVND in the germline V gene (reference sequence). The CDR3 sequence is 15 residues long. The J segment lost 5 bases and the V segment lost 1 base, leaving 6 bases of the junction unmatched. CDR3 bases: TGTGCCAGTAGTATAGTCGGGACAGGTCGGGAGACCCAGTACTTC. Translated: CASSIVGTGRETQYF.